These 27 T cell receptor beta chains were sequenced from one sample in a study of cytomegalovirus exposure and HLA in healthy donors. PCR was performed using 60 Vbeta and 13 Jbeta primers. Some clones are missing from TCRdb's copy, which holds only in-frame ones; the method was immunoSEQ multiplex PCR. This sample yields fewer than 300,000 clones, of which about nine tenths are seen a single time; approximately 4.3% belongs to the top ten. Sequencing was done on a sample of PBMCs. The source of these receptors is a man in his forties in good health and CMV-seropositive.

On this clone: The junction departs from the called germline gene at one end, perhaps through a read error. The rearrangement uses TRBV7-9 and TRBJ1-4, with TRBD1 matching over 7 bases. Per the germline V gene, CDR1 is SEHNR and CDR2 is FQNEAQ (reference sequence). CDR3 length: 16 residues. CDR3 sequence: CSSSPIGDSYNEKLFF. As DNA, the CDR3 is TGTTCCAGCAGCCCGATTGGGGACAGTTATAATGAAAAACTGTTTTTT.

The rearrangement joins TRBV9 to TRBJ1-5; TRBD1 agrees at 8 bases. Germline CDR1 reads SGDLS; CDR2 reads YYNGEE. The V gene end was trimmed by 0 bases and the J gene end by 5 bases; junction bases not matched to a gene: 4. This CDR3 region has 15 residues. The CDR3 loop reads CASSVDGTGYQPQHF. The CDR3 region has the DNA TGTGCCAGCAGCGTAGATGGGACAGGATATCAGCCCCAGCATTTT.

V is TRBV19 and J is TRBJ2-7, with D possibly being TRBD1 (6 bases). From germline, CDR1 is LNHDA and CDR2 SQIVND (reference sequence). There are 15 residues in the CDR3. The V end was cut by 5 bases, the J end by 2 bases, with 16 bases between. The CDR3 region has the DNA TGTGCCAGTAGTTTCGGACAGCCAGTGGCCTACGAGCAGTACTTC. Its protein product is CASSFGQPVAYEQYF.

The chain joins TRBV25-1 to TRBJ2-3; tentatively, D is TRBD2 (7 bases). The V end lost 7 bases, the J end lost 3 bases, and 14 bases lay between the germline ends. Germline V gives CDR1 MGHDK, CDR2 SYGVNS. The CDR3 is made up of 14 amino acids. DNA for the CDR3: TGTGCCAGCACGAGGGGGGGCTGGACAGATACGCAGTATTTT. This sequence encodes CASTRGGWTDTQYF.

This clone is a singleton in its sample. This sequence joins TRBV21-1 and TRBJ2-4; the table's D call of TRBD2 was not tested on the DNA. TRBV21-1 is assigned pseudogene status. There are 16 residues in the CDR3. CDR3 nucleotides: TGTGCCAGCAGCAAAGTGGTAGATCTAGCCAAAAACATTCAGTACTTC. Amino acid sequence: CASSKVVDLAKNIQYF.

The DNA for the CDR3 is TGTGCCAGCAGGACAGATACCACCCACGAGCAGTACTTC. It codes for CASRTDTTHEQYF. The chain combines TRBV27 with TRBJ2-7, with D possibly TRBD1 on 5 matching bases. The V and J ends lost 6 bases and 5 bases respectively, with 14 bases between them. CDR3 length equals 13 residues. CDR1 is MNHEY, CDR2 SMNVEV, per germline (reference sequence).

The chain employs TRBV11-3 and TRBJ2-2; 11 bases line up with TRBD2. The V and J ends lost 5 bases and 5 bases, in that order; junction bases with no gene match: 7. Germline V gives CDR1 SGHNT, CDR2 YENEEA. This CDR3 comprises 16 residues. The DNA of the CDR3 is TGTGCCAGCAGCCCCTCGGGACTAGCGGTGACCGGGGAGCTGTTTTTT. The encoded protein is CASSPSGLAVTGELFF.

The V call is TRBV2, the J call TRBJ2-3; 7 bases are a match to TRBD1. The CDR3 runs to 14 residues. Germline-derived CDR1 and CDR2 are SNHLY and FYNNEI. The ends lost 7 bases at V and 1 base at J; junction bases unmatched: 5. In DNA, the CDR3 is TGTGCCAGCAATGGGGACAGAGGCACAGATACGCAGTATTTT. It is translated as CASNGDRGTDTQYF.

This sequence joins TRBV5-1 and TRBJ2-5; D not resolved. This CDR3 contains 14 residues. V was clipped by 2 bases and J by 3 bases, with 11 bases between them. In germline, CDR1 is SGHRS, CDR2 YFSETQ. In DNA, the CDR3 is TGCGCCAGCAGCTTTGGTACCAGGAAAGAGACCCAGTACTTC. Translated, it gives CASSFGTRKETQYF.

The chain links TRBV15 to TRBJ2-7, with 10 bases identical to TRBD1. Trimming removed 2 bases from V and 7 bases from J; junction bases left unmatched: 8. Germline-derived CDR1 and CDR2 are LNHNV and YYDKDF (reference sequence). The CDR3 totals 15 residues. The CDR3 here is CATSRNRGTGVEQYF. CDR3 nucleotides: TGTGCCACCAGCAGAAACAGAGGGACAGGGGTGGAGCAGTACTTC.

The chain employs TRBV19 and TRBJ1-1; 10 bases line up with TRBD1. CDR1 is LNHDA and CDR2 is SQIVND in the germline V gene (reference sequence). V was clipped by 3 bases and J by 3 bases; unmatched bases: 10. There are 17 residues in the CDR3. CDR3 DNA: TGTGCCAGTAGTATCGGGGACAGGGGCGAATTTGACACTGAAGCTTTCTTT. This codes for CASSIGDRGEFDTEAFF.

This rearrangement joins TRBV15 to TRBJ2-1; possibly TRBD2 for D (5 bases). CDR3 size: 12 residues. In germline, CDR1 is LNHNV, CDR2 YYDKDF (reference sequence). Trimming pared 8 bases from V and 10 bases from J, leaving 15 bases between. The CDR3 protein is CATGFEGWEQFF. In DNA, the CDR3 is TGTGCCACCGGCTTCGAGGGTTGGGAGCAGTTCTTC.

This sequence joins TRBV2 and TRBJ1-5, with a tentative D call TRBD1 (5 bases). Germline V CDR1 and CDR2: SNHLY, FYNNEI. The CDR3 has 14 amino acids. Between the trimmed V and J ends, which lost 6 bases and 0 bases, there was a span of 9 bases. This CDR3 reads CASRGHYSNQPQHF. In nucleotides, the CDR3 is TGTGCCAGCAGAGGACATTATAGCAATCAGCCCCAGCATTTT.

V and J are TRBV10-3 and TRBJ1-2, with no clear D. V gave up 4 bases and J gave up 5 bases, with 14 bases separating them. There are 14 residues in the CDR3. Germline V gives CDR1 ENHRY, CDR2 SYGVKD. The CDR3 loop reads CAISASAAGYGYTF. Written as DNA, the CDR3 is TGTGCCATCAGTGCGAGCGCAGCTGGGTATGGCTACACCTTC.

Points on this clone: Relative to the germline gene, one junction end is altered; a read error may explain this. This chain connects TRBV7-9 to TRBJ2-3, with TRBD2 as a possible D gene (5 bases). The CDR3 is made up of 16 amino acids. CDR1 SEHNR and CDR2 FQNEAQ come from the germline V gene (reference sequence). CDR3 DNA: TGTTCCAGCAGCCGTTCCGGGGATGAGCCTCCAGATACGCAGTATTTT. Translated: CSSSRSGDEPPDTQYF.

This chain links TRBV30 with TRBJ1-5, with unresolved D. V was pared by 4 bases and J by 3 bases, with 10 bases between. In germline, CDR1 is GTSNPN, CDR2 SVGIG (reference sequence). This CDR3 is 13 amino acids long. CDR3 sequence: CAWNPGFNQPQHF. DNA for the CDR3: TGTGCCTGGAATCCGGGATTCAATCAGCCCCAGCATTTT. The whole variable domain, filled in from reference TRBV30 and TRBJ1-5, reads SQTIHQWPATLVQPVGSPLSLECTVEGTSNPNLYWYRQAAGRGLQLLFYSVGIGQISSEVPQNLSASRPQDRQFILSSKKLLLSDSGFYLCAWNPGFNQPQHFGDGTRLSIL.

The chain employs TRBV5-1 and TRBJ1-1, with unresolved D. CDR1 and CDR2 (germline): SGHRS, YFSETQ. V lost 0 bases, J lost 7 bases, and 7 bases lay in between. The CDR3 runs 12 residues. CDR3 sequence reads: CASSLAGFEAFF. The CDR3 DNA is TGCGCCAGCAGCTTGGCCGGGTTTGAAGCTTTCTTT.

V is TRBV30 and J is TRBJ2-7; TRBD1 agrees at 7 bases. The CDR3 loop spans 14 amino acids. In germline, CDR1 is GTSNPN, CDR2 SVGIG (reference sequence). V was pared by 0 bases and J by 3 bases, with 5 bases of the junction left unmatched. The CDR3 reads CAWSVGTDLYEQYF. For the CDR3, the DNA is TGTGCCTGGAGTGTAGGGACAGACCTCTACGAGCAGTACTTC.

This chain links TRBV5-8 with TRBJ1-3; tentatively, D is TRBD1 (5 bases). Trimming left V 0 bases short and J 4 bases short, with 14 bases between. The CDR3 spans 16 residues. The V gene's germline CDR1 is SGHTS and CDR2 YDEGEE. The CDR3 nucleotides are TGTGCCAGCAGCTTGGCGCCCAGGGCAGGCGGAAACACCATATATTTT. Its translation is CASSLAPRAGGNTIYF.

The chain has TRBV7-2 and TRBJ2-3, with D unclear. The CDR3 consists of 13 residues. V was cut by 4 bases and J by 1 base, with 6 bases left in between. Germline CDR1 is SGHTA and CDR2 is FQGNSA. The CDR3 sequence: CASSSVGTDTQYF. The CDR3 DNA is TGTGCCAGCAGCTCGGTAGGCACAGATACGCAGTATTTT.

The chain carries TRBV29-1 and TRBJ2-7; no definite D call. Trimming took 8 bases from V and 2 from J, leaving 13 bases between them. CDR3 length: 12 amino acids. The germline V gene has CDR1 SQVTM and CDR2 ANQGSEA. The CDR3 is CSIVASPYEQYF. For the CDR3, the DNA is TGCAGCATCGTAGCTTCTCCCTACGAGCAGTACTTC.

The chain recombines TRBV4-1 with TRBJ2-2; D might be TRBD1 (6 bases). Germline V gene sequence: CDR1 MGHRA, CDR2 YSYEKL. The V end lost 4 bases, the J end lost 1 base, and 7 bases lay between the germline ends. CDR3 length equals 14 residues. This chain's CDR3 is CASSRTENTGELFF. The CDR3 coding sequence is TGCGCCAGCAGCCGGACAGAGAACACCGGGGAGCTGTTTTTT.

The V gene is TRBV27, the J gene TRBJ2-7, with 7 bases lining up with TRBD1. Per germline, CDR1 MNHEY and CDR2 SMNVEV (reference sequence). This CDR3 spans 15 amino acids. The ends lost 4 bases at V and 4 bases at J; junction bases unmatched: 10. CDR3: CASSYGSTGRYEQYF. The CDR3 region has the DNA TGTGCCAGCAGTTACGGGTCGACAGGGCGGTACGAGCAGTACTTC.

The V gene is TRBV28, the J gene TRBJ2-5; D is possibly TRBD1 (8 bases). CDR1 and CDR2 from the germline V gene are MDHEN and SYDVKM. V was shortened by 3 bases and J by 4 bases, with 15 bases between the two germline ends. The length of the CDR3 is 15 residues. DNA for the CDR3: TGTGCCAGCAGTTTCAACAGGGGGGGACTAGAGACCCAGTACTTC. It yields the protein CASSFNRGGLETQYF.

The chain links TRBV7-8 to TRBJ2-3, with TRBD2 matching 8 bases. Unmatched junction bases numbered 8, after V lost 4 bases and J lost 5 bases. CDR3 length equals 15 residues. Germline values: CDR1 SGHVS, CDR2 FQNEAQ. CDR3 in amino acids: CASSSPRGGRDTQYF. CDR3 bases: TGTGCCAGCAGCTCCCCTCGGGGGGGAAGAGATACGCAGTATTTT.

The chain recombines TRBV6-5 with TRBJ2-1, with D uncertain. The CDR3 sequence is 15 residues long. CDR1 is MNHEY and CDR2 is SVGAGI in the germline V gene. V was shortened by 4 bases and J by 7 bases, with 17 bases between the two germline ends. The CDR3 loop reads CASSSLGSDSNEQFF. The CDR3 bases are TGTGCCAGCAGTTCTCTCGGATCCGACTCAAATGAGCAGTTCTTC.

V is TRBV21-1 and J is TRBJ1-1; the D call of TRBD1 is as the table states it, not checked on the DNA. TRBV21-1 is labeled a pseudogene. The CDR3 has 14 residues. This CDR3 reads CASSKYDSGAEAFF. The CDR3 DNA reads TGTGCCAGCAGCAAATACGATTCAGGGGCTGAAGCTTTCTTT.